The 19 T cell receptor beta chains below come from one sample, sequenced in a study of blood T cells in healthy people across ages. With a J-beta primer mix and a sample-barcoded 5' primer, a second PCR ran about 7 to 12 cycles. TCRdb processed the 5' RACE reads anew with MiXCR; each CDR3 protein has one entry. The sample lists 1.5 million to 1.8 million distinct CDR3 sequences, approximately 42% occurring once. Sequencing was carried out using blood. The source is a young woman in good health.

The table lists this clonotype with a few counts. Here the CDR3 reads CASSFGGTSSYNEQFF. The CDR3 DNA sequence: TGTGCCAGCAGTTTTGGCGGGACCAGCTCCTACAATGAGCAGTTCTTC. The chain combines TRBV12-3 or TRBV12-4 with TRBJ2-1; tentative D call: TRBD2 (6 bases). V lost 3 bases to trimming and J lost 0 bases, with 12 bases between them. The CDR3 runs 16 residues.

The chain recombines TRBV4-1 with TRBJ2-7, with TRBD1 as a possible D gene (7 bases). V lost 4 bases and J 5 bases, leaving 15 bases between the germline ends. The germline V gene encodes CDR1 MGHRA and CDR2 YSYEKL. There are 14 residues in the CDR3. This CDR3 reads CASSLSGGKNEQYF. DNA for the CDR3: TGCGCCAGCAGCCTATCAGGGGGGAAGAACGAGCAGTACTTC.

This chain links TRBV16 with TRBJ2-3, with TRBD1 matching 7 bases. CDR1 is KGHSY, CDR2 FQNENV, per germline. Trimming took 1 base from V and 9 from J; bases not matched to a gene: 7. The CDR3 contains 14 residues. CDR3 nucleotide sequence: TGTGCCAGCAGCCAATTCGAGCAGGGGGACACGCAGTATTTT. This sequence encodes CASSQFEQGDTQYF. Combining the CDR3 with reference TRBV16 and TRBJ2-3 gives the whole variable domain GEEVAQTPKHLVRGEGQKAKLYCAPIKGHSYVFWYQQVLKNEFKFLISFQNENVFDETGMPKERFSAKCLPNSPCSLEIQATKLEDSAVYFCASSQFEQGDTQYFGPGTRLTVL.

The CDR3, as DNA: TGTGCCACCTCGAGGGAGGGAACACGAACCTACAATGAGCAGTTCTTC. This sequence encodes CATSREGTRTYNEQFF. This chain connects TRBV27 to TRBJ2-1; 7 bases are a match to TRBD2. Germline V gene data show CDR1 as MNHEY and CDR2 as SMNVEV (reference sequence). The trim removed 10 bases at V and 2 bases at J, leaving 14 bases unmatched. The CDR3 runs 16 residues.

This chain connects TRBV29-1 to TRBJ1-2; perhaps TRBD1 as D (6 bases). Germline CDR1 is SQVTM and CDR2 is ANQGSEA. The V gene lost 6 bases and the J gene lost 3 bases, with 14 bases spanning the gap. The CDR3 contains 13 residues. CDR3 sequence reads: CSVTQTGYYGYTF. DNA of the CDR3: TGCAGCGTGACCCAGACAGGCTACTATGGCTACACCTTC.

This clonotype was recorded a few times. The chain's CDR3 is CAPLNLSGANVLTF. The CDR3 DNA sequence: TGTGCCCCCCTGAACCTTTCTGGGGCCAACGTCCTGACTTTC. The chain combines TRBV7-9 with TRBJ2-6; D remains unclear. CDR1 and CDR2 from the germline V gene are SEHNR and FQNEAQ (reference sequence). The CDR3 length is 14 residues. The V end lost 11 bases, the J end lost 1 base, and 12 bases lay between the germline ends.

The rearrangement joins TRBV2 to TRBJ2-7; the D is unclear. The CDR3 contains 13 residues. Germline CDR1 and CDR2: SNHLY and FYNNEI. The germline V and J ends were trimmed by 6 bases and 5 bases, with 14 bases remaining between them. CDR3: CASRAELGNEQYF. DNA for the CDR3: TGTGCCAGCAGGGCGGAACTCGGAAACGAGCAGTACTTC.

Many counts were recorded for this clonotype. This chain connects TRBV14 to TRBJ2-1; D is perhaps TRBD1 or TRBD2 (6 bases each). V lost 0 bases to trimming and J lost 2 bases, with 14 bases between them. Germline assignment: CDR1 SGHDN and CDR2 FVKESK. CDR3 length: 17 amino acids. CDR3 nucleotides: TGTGCCAGCAGCCAAGAAGTGGGAGGACAGCCCTACAATGAGCAGTTCTTC. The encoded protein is CASSQEVGGQPYNEQFF.

The CDR3 reads CASGLSSGREYF. The CDR3 coding sequence is TGTGCTAGTGGTTTGTCGTCAGGAAGAGAGTACTTC. The chain recombines TRBV12-5 with TRBJ2-7, with no clear D. The CDR3 totals 12 residues. The V gene's germline CDR1 is LGHNT and CDR2 FRNRAP. Trimming left V 2 bases short and J 11 bases short, with 13 bases between.

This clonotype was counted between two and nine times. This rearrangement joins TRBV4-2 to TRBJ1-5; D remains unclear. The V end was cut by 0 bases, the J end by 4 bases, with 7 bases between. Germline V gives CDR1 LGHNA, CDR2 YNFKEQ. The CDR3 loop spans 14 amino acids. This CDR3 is CASSQETDNQPQHF. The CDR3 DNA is TGTGCCAGCAGCCAAGAGACGGATAATCAGCCCCAGCATTTT.

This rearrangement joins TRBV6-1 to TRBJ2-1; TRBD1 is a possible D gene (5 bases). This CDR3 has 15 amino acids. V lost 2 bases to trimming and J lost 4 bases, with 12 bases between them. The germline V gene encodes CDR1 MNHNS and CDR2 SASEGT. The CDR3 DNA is TGTGCCAGCAGTGAACCAAACAGGTTTTACAATGAGCAGTTCTTC. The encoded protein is CASSEPNRFYNEQFF.

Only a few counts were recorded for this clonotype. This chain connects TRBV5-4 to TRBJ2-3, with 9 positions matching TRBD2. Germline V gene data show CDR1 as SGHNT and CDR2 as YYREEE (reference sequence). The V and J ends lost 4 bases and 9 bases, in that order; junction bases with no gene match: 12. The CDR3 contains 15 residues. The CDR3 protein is CASSPMSSGSGTQYF. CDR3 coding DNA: TGTGCCAGCAGCCCGATGAGTAGCGGGAGTGGCACGCAGTATTTT.

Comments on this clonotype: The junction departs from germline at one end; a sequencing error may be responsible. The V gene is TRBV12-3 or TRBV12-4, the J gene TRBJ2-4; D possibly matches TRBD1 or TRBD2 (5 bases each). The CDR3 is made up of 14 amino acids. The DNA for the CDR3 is TGCGCCAGCAGCCGCGAGGGGCTCTACAATGAGCAGTACTTC. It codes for CASSREGLYNEQYF.

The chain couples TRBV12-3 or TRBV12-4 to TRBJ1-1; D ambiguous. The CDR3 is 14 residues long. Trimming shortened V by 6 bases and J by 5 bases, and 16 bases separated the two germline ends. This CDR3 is CASSPSAPRTEAFF. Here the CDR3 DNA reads TGTGCCAGCAGCCCCAGTGCCCCACGAACTGAAGCTTTCTTT.

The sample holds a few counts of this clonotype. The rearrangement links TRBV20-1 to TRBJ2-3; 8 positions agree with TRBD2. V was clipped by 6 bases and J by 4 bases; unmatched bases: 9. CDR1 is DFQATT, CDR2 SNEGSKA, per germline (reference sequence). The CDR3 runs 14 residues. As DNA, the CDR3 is TGCAGTGCAGACCGACTAGCGCGCTCAGATACGCAGTATTTT. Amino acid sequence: CSADRLARSDTQYF.

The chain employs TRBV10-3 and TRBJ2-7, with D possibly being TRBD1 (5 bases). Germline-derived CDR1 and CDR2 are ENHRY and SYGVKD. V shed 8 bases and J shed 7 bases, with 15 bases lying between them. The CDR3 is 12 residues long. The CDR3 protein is CAIGRGNNEQYF. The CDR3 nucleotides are TGTGCCATCGGTAGGGGCAACAATGAGCAGTACTTC.

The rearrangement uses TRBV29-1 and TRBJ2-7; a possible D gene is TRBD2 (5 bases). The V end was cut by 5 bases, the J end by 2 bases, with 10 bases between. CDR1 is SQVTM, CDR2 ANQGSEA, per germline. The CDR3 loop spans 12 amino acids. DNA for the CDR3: TGCAGCGTTTCGGCCGGGGCCTACGAGCAGTACTTC. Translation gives CSVSAGAYEQYF.

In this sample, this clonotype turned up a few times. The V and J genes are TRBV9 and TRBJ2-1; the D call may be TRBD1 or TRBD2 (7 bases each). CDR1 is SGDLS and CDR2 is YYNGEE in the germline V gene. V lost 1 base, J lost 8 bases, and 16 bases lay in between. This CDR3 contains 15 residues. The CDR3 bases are TGTGCCAGCAGCGTAATGGGGCAGGGGGGGGATGAGCAGTTCTTC. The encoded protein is CASSVMGQGGDEQFF. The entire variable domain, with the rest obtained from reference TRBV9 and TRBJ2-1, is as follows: DSGVTQTPKHLITATGQRVTLRCSPRSGDLSVYWYQQSLDQGLQFLIQYYNGEERAKGNILERFSAQQFPDLHSELNLSSLELGDSALYFCASSVMGQGGDEQFFGPGTRLTVL.

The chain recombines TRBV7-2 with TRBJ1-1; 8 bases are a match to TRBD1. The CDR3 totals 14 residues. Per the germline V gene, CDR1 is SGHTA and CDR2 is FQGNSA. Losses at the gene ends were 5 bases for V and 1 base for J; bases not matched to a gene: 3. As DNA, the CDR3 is TGTGCCAGCAGCGACGGGACAGGGAACACTGAAGCTTTCTTT. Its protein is CASSDGTGNTEAFF.